A selection of T cell receptor beta chains follows, all from one sample in a study of T cell responses to AZD1222 COVID-19 vaccine. The repertoire was sequenced with immunoSEQ multiplex PCR; TCRdb's copy has only in-frame clones and lacks some. The table includes about 180,000 clones, under 95% detected once. The sequences come from peripheral blood, collected 28 days after the second AZD1222 dose. The receptors stem from an adult who received the AZD1222 COVID-19 vaccine. Both conserved end residues are part of each CDR3. The order of the fields is V gene, D gene, CDR3 length, J gene, clone size, CDR3 DNA, CDR3 protein. D genes are given only for firm matches. Not all rows give a size; the values are once, few, many and, for expanded clones, a class.

TRBV7-2	NA	14	TRBJ1-1	NA	TGTGCCAGCAGCCCTAACTCCGTAAACACTGAAGCTTTCTTT	CASSPNSVNTEAFF
TRBV2	NA	12	TRBJ2-7	NA	TGTGCCAGCAGGAAGGGGGACTACGAGCAGTACTTC	CASRKGDYEQYF
TRBV19	NA	14	TRBJ1-4	NA	TGTGCCAGTAGTACAGGTACCCGTAATGAAAAACTGTTTTTT	CASSTGTRNEKLFF
TRBV19	NA	13	TRBJ1-1	NA	TGTGCCAGTAGTTTTGGGGTAGACACTGAAGCTTTCTTT	CASSFGVDTEAFF
TRBV14	NA	14	TRBJ1-1	NA	TGTGCCAGCAGCCCCCAGAACCAACACACTGAAGCTTTCTTT	CASSPQNQHTEAFF
TRBV5-4	TRBD2	16	TRBJ2-1	NA	TGTGCCAGCAGCTCCGCAACGGGACTAGCGGGATTAGAGCAGTTCTTC	CASSSATGLAGLEQFF
TRBV15	TRBD1	17	TRBJ1-1	NA	TGTGCCACCAGCAGAGATCTCCAGGGGGCGGGTAGCACTGAAGCTTTCTTT	CATSRDLQGAGSTEAFF
TRBV7-9	NA	11	TRBJ2-3	NA	TGTGCCAGCAGCTTCACAGATACGCAGTATTTT	CASSFTDTQYF
TRBV9	NA	14	TRBJ2-7	NA	TGTGCCAGCAGCGTAGAGGTACAGGGCTACGAGCAGTACTTC	CASSVEVQGYEQYF
TRBV7-9	NA	14	TRBJ1-4	NA	TGTGCCAGCAGCCCCCCTTCGGCTAATGAAAAACTGTTTTTT	CASSPPSANEKLFF
TRBV5-3	NA	10	TRBJ2-5	once	TGTGCCAGAAGTACCCTGGGAACATACTTC	CARSTLGTYF
TRBV29-1	NA	15	TRBJ1-3	NA	TGCAGCGTTCATGACACCTACGAGGGAGGAAACACCATATATTTT	CSVHDTYEGGNTIYF
TRBV11-3	NA	14	TRBJ2-7	NA	TGTGCCAGCAGCTATGGGGGACGGAGCTACGAGCAGTACTTC	CASSYGGRSYEQYF
TRBV18	NA	13	TRBJ2-7	NA	TGTGCCAGCTCCCGCGGGACAGCCTACGAGCAGTACTTC	CASSRGTAYEQYF
TRBV11-2	NA	15	TRBJ2-2	NA	TGTGCCAGCAGCTTAATGGAACAGCGGGCCGGGGAGCTGTTTTTT	CASSLMEQRAGELFF
TRBV11-3	TRBD2	13	TRBJ2-3	NA	TGTGCCAGCAGCTTACTGAGACTAGCCGAGCAGTATTTT	CASSLLRLAEQYF
TRBV4-3	NA	16	TRBJ2-3	NA	TGCGCCAGCAGCCAGCATCGGGGAGTCGACACAGATACGCAGTATTTT	CASSQHRGVDTDTQYF
TRBV6-1	TRBD2	15	TRBJ2-1	NA	TGTGCCATCTTATCGCGGGGGGCCTCCTACAATGAGCAGTTCTTC	CAILSRGASYNEQFF
TRBV6-5	TRBD1	14	TRBJ1-1	NA	TGTGCCAGCAGTCGCTCCCCTGGGACAGATGAAGCTTTCTTT	CASSRSPGTDEAFF
TRBV30	NA	14	TRBJ1-4	NA	TGTGCCTGGGCACACGGTTCGACTAATGAAAAACTGTTTTTT	CAWAHGSTNEKLFF
TRBV6-4	TRBD1	14	TRBJ1-6	NA	TGTGCCAGCAGTTTGGGACAGCCTAATTCACCCCTCCACTTT	CASSLGQPNSPLHF
TRBV11-1	NA	15	TRBJ2-7	NA	TGTGCCAGCAGCTTAGTTGGCTCCCCGCGATCGGAGCAGTACTTC	CASSLVGSPRSEQYF
TRBV7-9	TRBD1	15	TRBJ2-1	NA	TGTGCCAGCAGCCCCCGACAGGGTCCCTACAATGAGCAGTTCTTC	CASSPRQGPYNEQFF
TRBV27	NA	17	TRBJ2-3	NA	TGTGCCAGCAGTTCAAACGTAAGACGGTCTAGCACAGATACGCAGTATTTT	CASSSNVRRSSTDTQYF
TRBV6-5	NA	13	TRBJ1-5	NA	TGTGCCAGCAGGGGGGCGGAAAATCAGCCCCAGCATTTT	CASRGAENQPQHF
TRBV10-3	NA	13	TRBJ1-1	NA	TGTGCCATCAGTGAGTATACTTACACTGAAGCTTTCTTT	CAISEYTYTEAFF
TRBV9	NA	14	TRBJ2-3	NA	TGTGCCAGCAGCCCCACCTCTCCCAGAGATACGCAGTATTTT	CASSPTSPRDTQYF
TRBV7-8	TRBD1	15	TRBJ1-2	once	TGTGCCAGCAGCCATAACACAGGGGCCCCAGGGGGCTACACCTTC	CASSHNTGAPGGYTF
TRBV27	NA	15	TRBJ2-7	NA	TGTGCCAGCAGTTTCCTCATTGCCGGGAGCTACGAGCAGTACTTC	CASSFLIAGSYEQYF
TRBV4-1	NA	16	TRBJ2-1	NA	TGCGCCAGCAGCCAAGTGGCGGGACGCTCCTACAATGAGCAGTTCTTC	CASSQVAGRSYNEQFF
TRBV5-1	TRBD1	14	TRBJ2-7	once	TGCGCCAGCAGCTTTGAGAGGGGGCTTGACGAGCAGTACTTC	CASSFERGLDEQYF
TRBV28	TRBD1	17	TRBJ2-7	NA	TGTGCCAGCAGGTCCGGGACAGGGGCGGGGTTCTCCTACGAGCAGTACTTC	CASRSGTGAGFSYEQYF
TRBV7-9	NA	16	TRBJ1-3	once	TGTGCCAGCAGCCCACGTTGGAGGGGGAGAGGAAACACCATATATTTT	CASSPRWRGRGNTIYF
TRBV2	TRBD1	15	TRBJ1-5	NA	TGTGCCAGCAGTGTTGACAGGGCTAGCAATCAGCCCCAGCATTTT	CASSVDRASNQPQHF
TRBV7-6	TRBD2	18	TRBJ2-2	NA	TGTGCCAGCAGTCGGGAGTTGGCTAGCGGGACCAACACCGGGGAGCTGTTTTTT	CASSRELASGTNTGELFF
TRBV6-5	TRBD1	15	TRBJ2-1	once	TGTGCCAGCAGCCCAGACACAGGGGGCTACAATGAGCAGTTCTTC	CASSPDTGGYNEQFF
TRBV6-5	NA	15	TRBJ2-1	NA	TGTGCCAGCAGCCTACAGGGAGTGGGCTACAATGAGCAGTTCTTC	CASSLQGVGYNEQFF
TRBV6-5	NA	13	TRBJ2-3	NA	TGTGCCAGCAGGGGGGGCCTCACAGATACGCAGTATTTT	CASRGGLTDTQYF
TRBV5-1	NA	14	TRBJ2-1	once	TGCGCCAGCAGCTTGGGCCACCCAAGCGATGAGCAGTTCTTC	CASSLGHPSDEQFF
TRBV15	NA	16	TRBJ1-4	NA	TGTGCCACCAGCAACTACGCCCTGGGGAAGGATGAAAAACTGTTTTTT	CATSNYALGKDEKLFF
TRBV28	NA	13	TRBJ2-7	NA	TGTGCCAGCAGTTTAACCCACTCCTACGAGCAGTACTTC	CASSLTHSYEQYF
TRBV19	TRBD1	15	TRBJ1-1	NA	TGTGCCAGTATCGACAGGGACAACCTTAGGACTGAAGCTTTCTTT	CASIDRDNLRTEAFF
TRBV19	NA	12	TRBJ1-2	NA	TGTGCCAGTAGTACCGGACCGTATGGCTACACCTTC	CASSTGPYGYTF
TRBV11-2	TRBD1	13	TRBJ2-7	NA	TGTGCCAGCAGCCCACGACAGGGTACAGAGCAGTACTTC	CASSPRQGTEQYF
TRBV6-5	NA	15	TRBJ1-2	NA	TGTGCCAGCTCGAACCAGTTCGGGCCGGGGGGTGGCTACACCTTC	CASSNQFGPGGGYTF
TRBV19	TRBD1	12	TRBJ1-2	NA	TGTGCCAGCGGGACAGGTGCGGGCGGCTACACCTTC	CASGTGAGGYTF
TRBV28	NA	11	TRBJ2-7	NA	TGTGCCAGCAGCTCCCCGTGGGAGCAGTACTTC	CASSSPWEQYF
TRBV4-3	NA	13	TRBJ1-5	NA	TGCGCCAGCAGCCAAGATGTGAGTCAGCCCCAGCATTTT	CASSQDVSQPQHF
TRBV6-4	TRBD1	16	TRBJ1-6	once	TGTGCCAGCAGCCCCACAGGGGGCCTTCCTGGTTCACCCCTCCACTTT	CASSPTGGLPGSPLHF
TRBV7-2	NA	16	TRBJ2-5	NA	TGTGCCAGCAGCTTAAAGATTTGGCGGGGAGAAGAGACCCAGTACTTC	CASSLKIWRGEETQYF
TRBV29-1	TRBD1	14	TRBJ1-2	NA	TGCAGCGTTGCTGGGACAGGGAATCGGTTTGGCTACACCTTC	CSVAGTGNRFGYTF
TRBV6-1	TRBD1	14	TRBJ2-7	few	TGTGCCAGCAGTGAAACCCTACAGGGGTACGAGCAGTACTTC	CASSETLQGYEQYF
TRBV6-6	NA	15	TRBJ1-1	NA	TGTGCCAGCAGTCGGGACAATCGAGGGAACACTGAAGCTTTCTTT	CASSRDNRGNTEAFF
TRBV4-3	NA	16	TRBJ1-1	NA	TGCGCCAGCAGCCAGGGGTTTGTCGGCAGACAAAAAAGGCCTTTCTTT	CASSQGFVGRQKRPFF
TRBV28	NA	16	TRBJ2-7	NA	TGTGCCAGCAGTGGCCTGGGGACGGACTTTTCCTACGAGCAGTACTTC	CASSGLGTDFSYEQYF
TRBV6-4	TRBD1	15	TRBJ2-1	NA	TGTGCCAGCAGTTCAACAGGGGACTCCTACAATGAGCAGTTCTTC	CASSSTGDSYNEQFF
TRBV28	TRBD1	14	TRBJ1-1	NA	TGTGCCAGCAGTTTCAGGGGGTTGGCCACTGAAGCTTTCTTT	CASSFRGLATEAFF
TRBV19	TRBD1	18	TRBJ1-2	NA	TGTGCCAGTAGAGAAACTCTATACCCGGGACAGGGCAACTATGGCTACACCTTC	CASRETLYPGQGNYGYTF
TRBV6-5	TRBD2	15	TRBJ2-4	NA	TGTGCCAGCAGCCTTTTAGCGGGGGGAACGGGCATTCAGTACTTC	CASSLLAGGTGIQYF
TRBV7-9	TRBD2	14	TRBJ2-5	NA	TGTGCCAGCAGCATTCTGGAGGGAGGGGAGACCCAGTACTTC	CASSILEGGETQYF